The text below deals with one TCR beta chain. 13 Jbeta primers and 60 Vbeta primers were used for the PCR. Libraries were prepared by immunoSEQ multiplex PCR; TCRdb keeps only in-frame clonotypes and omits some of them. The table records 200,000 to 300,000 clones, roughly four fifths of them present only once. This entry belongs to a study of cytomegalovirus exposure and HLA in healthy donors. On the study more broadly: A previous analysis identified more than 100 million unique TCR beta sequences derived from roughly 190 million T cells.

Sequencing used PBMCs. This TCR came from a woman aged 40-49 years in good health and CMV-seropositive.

CDR3 sequence: CASSLEAGTNTGELFF. As DNA, the CDR3 is TGTGCCAGCAGCTTAGAGGCAGGGACGAACACCGGGGAGCTGTTTTTT. The V and J genes are TRBV7-2 and TRBJ2-2; D is perhaps TRBD1 (5 bases). The germline CDR1 and CDR2 sequences are SGHTA and FQGNSA. There are 16 residues in the CDR3. Deletions cut 1 base from V and 0 bases from J, with 9 bases between.